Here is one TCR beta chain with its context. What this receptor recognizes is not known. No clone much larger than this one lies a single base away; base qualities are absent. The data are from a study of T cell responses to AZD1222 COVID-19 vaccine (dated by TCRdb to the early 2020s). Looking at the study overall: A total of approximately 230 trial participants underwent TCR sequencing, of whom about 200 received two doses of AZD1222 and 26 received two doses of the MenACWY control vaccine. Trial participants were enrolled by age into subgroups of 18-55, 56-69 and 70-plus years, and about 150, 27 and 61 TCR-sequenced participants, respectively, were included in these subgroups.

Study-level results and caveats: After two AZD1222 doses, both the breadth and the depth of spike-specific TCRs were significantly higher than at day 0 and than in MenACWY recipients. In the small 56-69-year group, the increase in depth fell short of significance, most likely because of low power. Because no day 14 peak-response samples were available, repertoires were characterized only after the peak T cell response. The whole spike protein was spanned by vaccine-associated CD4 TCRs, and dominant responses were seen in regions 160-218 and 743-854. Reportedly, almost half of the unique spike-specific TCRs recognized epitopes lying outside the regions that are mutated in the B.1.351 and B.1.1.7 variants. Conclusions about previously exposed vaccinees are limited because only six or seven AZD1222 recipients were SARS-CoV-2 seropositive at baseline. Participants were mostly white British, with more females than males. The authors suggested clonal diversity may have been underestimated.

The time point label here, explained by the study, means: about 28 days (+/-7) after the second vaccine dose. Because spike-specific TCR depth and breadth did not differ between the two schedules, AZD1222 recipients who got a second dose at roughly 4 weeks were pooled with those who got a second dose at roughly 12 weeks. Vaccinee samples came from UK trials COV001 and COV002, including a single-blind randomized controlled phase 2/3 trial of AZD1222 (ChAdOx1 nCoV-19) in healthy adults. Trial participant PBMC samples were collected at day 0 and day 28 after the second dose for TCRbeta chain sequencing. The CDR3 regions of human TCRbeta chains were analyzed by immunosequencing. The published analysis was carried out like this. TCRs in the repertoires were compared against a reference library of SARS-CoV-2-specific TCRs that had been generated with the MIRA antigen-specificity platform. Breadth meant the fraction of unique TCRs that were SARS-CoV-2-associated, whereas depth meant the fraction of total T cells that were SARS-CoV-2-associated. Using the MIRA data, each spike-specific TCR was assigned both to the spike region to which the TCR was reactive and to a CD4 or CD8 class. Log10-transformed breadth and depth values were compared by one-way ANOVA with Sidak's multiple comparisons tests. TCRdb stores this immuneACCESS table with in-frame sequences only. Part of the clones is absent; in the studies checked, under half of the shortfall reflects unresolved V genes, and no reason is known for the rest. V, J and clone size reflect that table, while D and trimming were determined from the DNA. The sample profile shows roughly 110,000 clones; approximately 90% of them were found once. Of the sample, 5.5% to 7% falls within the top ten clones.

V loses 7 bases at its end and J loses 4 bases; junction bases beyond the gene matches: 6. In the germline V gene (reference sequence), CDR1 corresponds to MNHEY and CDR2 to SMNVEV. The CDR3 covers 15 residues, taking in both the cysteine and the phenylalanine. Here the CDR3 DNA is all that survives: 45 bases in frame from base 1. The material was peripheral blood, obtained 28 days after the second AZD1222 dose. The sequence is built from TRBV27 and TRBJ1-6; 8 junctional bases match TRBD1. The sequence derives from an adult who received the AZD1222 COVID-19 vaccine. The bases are TGTGCCAGCACCATGGGACAGGTGTATAATTCACCCCTCCACTTT. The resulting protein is CASTMGQVYNSPLHF.